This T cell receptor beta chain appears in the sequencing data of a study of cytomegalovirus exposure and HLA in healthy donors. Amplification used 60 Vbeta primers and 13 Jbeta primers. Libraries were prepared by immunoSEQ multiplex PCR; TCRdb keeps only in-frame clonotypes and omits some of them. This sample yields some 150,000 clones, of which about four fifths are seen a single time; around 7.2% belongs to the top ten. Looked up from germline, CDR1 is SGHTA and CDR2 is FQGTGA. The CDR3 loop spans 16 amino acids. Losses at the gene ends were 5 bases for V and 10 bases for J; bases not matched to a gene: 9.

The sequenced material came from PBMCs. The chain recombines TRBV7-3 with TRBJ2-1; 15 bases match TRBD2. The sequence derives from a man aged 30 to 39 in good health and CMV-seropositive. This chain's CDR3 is CASSPGTSGRRPEQFF. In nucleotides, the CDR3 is TGTGCCAGCAGCCCGGGGACTAGCGGGAGGAGGCCCGAGCAGTTCTTC.